Shown below are 9 T cell receptor beta chains from a single sample sequenced in a study of blood T cells in healthy people across ages. Sample-barcoded 5' priming and a J-beta primer mix drove a second PCR of 7 to 11 cycles. In TCRdb, the 5' RACE reads were re-called with MiXCR into one record per CDR3 protein. In the table there are around 1,100,000 distinct CDR3 sequences, around two fifths of which are singletons. The specimen was blood. Receptors originate from a man younger than 30 in good health.

This clonotype was detected only a few times. V is TRBV12-3 or TRBV12-4 and J is TRBJ2-5; 9 nucleotides align to TRBD1. V shed 8 bases and J 5 bases; nucleotides not matched to a gene: 6. The CDR3 length is 13 residues. The CDR3 coding sequence is TGTGCCAGCGGACAGGGGTTCGGGGAGACCCAGTACTTC. Translated, it gives CASGQGFGETQYF.

The table lists this clonotype with a count of one. J is TRBJ2-2 and V is TRBV29-1, with 8 bases that match TRBD1. The CDR3 has 14 amino acids. Germline CDR1 SQVTM, CDR2 ANQGSEA. V lost 6 bases, J lost 5 bases, and 8 bases stayed unmatched. CDR3 sequence (DNA): TGCAGCGTCCAGGACAGGGTGGAAACCGGGGAGCTGTTTTTT. It yields the protein CSVQDRVETGELFF.

The gene calls are TRBV7-2 and TRBJ2-5, with TRBD2 matching over 10 bases. This CDR3 is 16 amino acids long. CDR1 is SGHTA and CDR2 is FQGNSA in the germline V gene. Trimming removed 1 base from V and 11 bases from J; junction bases left unmatched: 13. CDR3 nucleotide sequence: TGTGCCAGCAGCTTAGGAGGGACTAGCGTTTACAATGAGCAGTACTTC. It translates to CASSLGGTSVYNEQYF.

On this clonotype: The junction departs from germline at one end; a sequencing error may be responsible. This sequence joins TRBV20-1 and TRBJ2-3; no clear D gene. CDR1 is DFQATT, CDR2 SNEGSKA, per germline (reference sequence). This CDR3 region has 12 residues. In DNA, the CDR3 is TGCAGAGTAGCACTGAGCACAGATGCGCAGTATTTT. Protein product: CRVALSTDAQYF.

This clonotype was observed a handful of times. The chain links TRBV7-3 to TRBJ1-1; no definite D call. Germline CDR1 is SGHTA and CDR2 is FQGTGA. Trimming stripped 2 bases from V and 4 bases from J, with 11 bases between. CDR3 length: 14 residues. The CDR3 DNA reads TGTGCCAGCAGCTTAGATCCCCGGGCCACTGAAGCTTTCTTT. This codes for CASSLDPRATEAFF.

This chain joins TRBV7-9 and TRBJ1-2; the D gene is possibly TRBD1 (5 bases). The CDR3 totals 17 residues. The germline gives CDR1 SEHNR, CDR2 FQNEAQ (reference sequence). With 10 bases removed from V and 4 bases from J, the gap between germline ends came to 28 bases. DNA of the CDR3: TGTGCCACCTGGGAGGATCAAGGGACTATTGGGATCTATGGCTACACCTTC. This gives the protein CATWEDQGTIGIYGYTF.

A few counts support this clonotype. The chain is built from TRBV7-2 and TRBJ2-7; D might be TRBD1 (8 bases). Germline CDR1 and CDR2: SGHTA and FQGNSA. V was cut by 1 base and J by 12 bases, with 22 bases left in between. The CDR3 has 15 residues. In DNA form, the CDR3 reads TGTGCCAGCAGCTTAGGGGGGGGACAGGTAAACTTCCTGTACTTC. It translates to CASSLGGGQVNFLYF.

The genes are TRBV7-9 and TRBJ1-4; D remains ambiguous. The CDR3 runs 15 residues. Trimming took 5 bases from V and 6 from J, leaving 16 bases between them. Germline loops: CDR1 SEHNR, CDR2 FQNEAQ (reference sequence). The DNA for the CDR3 is TGTGCCAGCAGCCACGAGGACGTGGGGTATGAAAAACTGTTTTTT. It encodes CASSHEDVGYEKLFF.

This clonotype came up a few times. The V gene is TRBV7-2, the J gene TRBJ1-2; maybe TRBD1 (6 bases). Germline-derived CDR1 and CDR2 are SGHTA and FQGNSA. The CDR3 has 15 amino acids. Trimming shortened V by 1 base and J by 4 bases, and 13 bases separated the two germline ends. Written as DNA, the CDR3 is TGTGCCAGCAGCTTAGAAATGGACAGCTCCTATGGCTACACCTTC. The encoded protein is CASSLEMDSSYGYTF.